This T cell receptor beta chain was identified in a study of blood T cell repertoires in COVID-19. About the study: Collection of acute and convalescent COVID-19 samples took place in the United States, Italy and Spain. T cells, B-cell-depleted T cells, or PBMCs provided the cDNA or gDNA that served as material.

V lost 0 bases, J lost 5 bases, and 10 bases lay in between. Germline V lookup: CDR1 SNHLY, CDR2 FYNNEI. The CDR3 contains 14 residues. How the authors handled the data: Nucleated cell counts were estimated from reference gene primer amplification. Clones were sequenced by immunoSEQ multiplex PCR, and TCRdb holds only the in-frame ones, with some missing. From that table come the V and J calls and clone size; the DNA was used to work out D and trimming. The sample has some 270,000 clones, around nine tenths seen once. This clone was counted only a few times. The chain uses TRBV2 and TRBJ1-1; tentative D call: TRBD1 (5 bases). The sequencing sample was made of peripheral blood. This TCR derives from a man aged 45-60 years with acute or convalescent COVID-19. CDR3 loop: CASSEAGVDTEAFF. The CDR3 DNA is TGTGCCAGCAGTGAAGCAGGGGTAGATACTGAAGCTTTCTTT.